One and the same sample provided the 11 T cell receptor beta chains below, sequenced in a study of blood T cell repertoires in COVID-19. Generated by immunoSEQ multiplex PCR, the TCRdb table keeps only in-frame clones and is missing some. The table has 50,000 to 65,000 clones, roughly 76% seen once; the top ten hold about 5.3%. The sequencing input was peripheral blood. The receptor source for this set is a woman in her fifties or sixties with acute or convalescent COVID-19.

The chain combines TRBV2 with TRBJ2-7, with 14 bases identical to TRBD2. The CDR3 has 16 residues. Germline lookup yields CDR1 SNHLY and CDR2 FYNNEI. After removal of 0 bases from V and 2 bases from J, the junction contained 0 bases not matched to a gene. This chain's CDR3 is CASSEATSGGAYEQYF. DNA for the CDR3: TGTGCCAGCAGTGAAGCGACTAGCGGGGGGGCCTACGAGCAGTACTTC.

This clone showed up just once. V gene TRBV7-2 combines with J gene TRBJ1-5; D perhaps matches TRBD1 (6 bases). The CDR3 is 15 residues long. CDR1 and CDR2 from the germline V gene are SGHTA and FQGNSA. Trimming stripped 5 bases from V and 7 bases from J, with 18 bases between. The CDR3 DNA sequence: TGTGCCAGCAGCCCCCAACAGGGTTTAGGGCAGCCCCAGCATTTT. It specifies CASSPQQGLGQPQHF.

The chain employs TRBV27 and TRBJ1-6; 9 bases fit TRBD1. Germline assignment: CDR1 MNHEY and CDR2 SMNVEV (reference sequence). The CDR3 sequence is 14 residues long. V was clipped by 5 bases and J by 9 bases; unmatched bases: 5. CDR3 amino acids: CASSLGTGSSPLHF. As DNA, the CDR3 is TGTGCCAGCAGTCTAGGGACAGGGAGTTCACCCCTCCACTTT.

The chain links TRBV6-5 to TRBJ1-1, with 8 bases matching TRBD1. CDR3 length: 15 amino acids. The ends lost 6 bases at V and 5 bases at J; junction bases unmatched: 11. Germline V gene data show CDR1 as MNHEY and CDR2 as SVGAGI. The CDR3 DNA follows: TGTGCCAGCAGGCCCTGGGACAGGTACTCAACTGAAGCTTTCTTT. Residues: CASRPWDRYSTEAFF.

V gene TRBV10-3 combines with J gene TRBJ2-7, with 10 nucleotides matching TRBD1. Germline V gene data show CDR1 as ENHRY and CDR2 as SYGVKD. The CDR3 spans 14 residues. The junction had 12 bases not matched to a gene; V was cut back by 11 bases and J by 5 bases. The CDR3 sequence: CASQGGTGANEQYF. The CDR3 bases are TGTGCCTCCCAAGGTGGGACAGGGGCGAACGAGCAGTACTTC.

The chain has TRBV11-2 and TRBJ2-7; 9 positions agree with TRBD2. Per germline, CDR1 SGHAT and CDR2 FQNNGV. V shed 4 bases and J 5 bases; nucleotides not matched to a gene: 9. The CDR3 totals 15 residues. For the CDR3, the DNA is TGTGCCAGCAGCTCCTTAGCGGGAGATTGGGACGAGCAGTACTTC. Translated: CASSSLAGDWDEQYF.

Note on this clone: This CDR3 is also generated by other DNA sequences in the sample. This sequence joins TRBV6-5 and TRBJ2-7; tentatively, D is TRBD2 (6 bases). Germline V gives CDR1 MNHEY, CDR2 SVGAGI. Deletions cut 5 bases from V and 6 bases from J, with 11 bases between. The CDR3 covers 12 residues. The CDR3 loop reads CASSLGGAEQYF. CDR3 bases: TGTGCCAGCAGTCTCGGGGGAGCCGAGCAGTACTTC.

This chain uses TRBV5-4 with TRBJ1-2, with D perhaps TRBD1 (6 bases). In germline, CDR1 is SGHNT, CDR2 YYREEE (reference sequence). The CDR3 is 13 amino acids. The ends were cut back, 3 bases at V and 6 bases at J, with 12 bases in the middle. The CDR3 loop is CASSYQGQDGYTF. The CDR3 DNA is TGTGCCAGCAGCTACCAGGGGCAAGATGGCTACACCTTC.

This chain links TRBV6-1 with TRBJ1-1, with no clear D. Trimming cost V 2 bases and J 4 bases, with 5 bases left between them. From germline, CDR1 is MNHNS and CDR2 SASEGT. CDR3 length: 12 residues. DNA of the CDR3: TGTGCCAGCAGTGAACGAGGCACTGAAGCTTTCTTT. Protein sequence: CASSERGTEAFF.

V is TRBV27 and J is TRBJ1-5, with 7 bases identical to TRBD1. J gave up 3 bases and V 3 bases, and 11 bases lay outside the gene matches. The V gene's germline CDR1 is MNHEY and CDR2 SMNVEV (reference sequence). This CDR3 contains 17 residues. CDR3 coding DNA: TGTGCCAGCAGTTTCCTCGGGACAGATTTTCCCAATCAGCCCCAGCATTTT. It yields the protein CASSFLGTDFPNQPQHF.

The chain has TRBV12-3 or TRBV12-4 and TRBJ2-1; 7 nucleotides match TRBD1. The CDR3 contains 13 residues. The trim removed 5 bases at V and 4 bases at J, leaving 2 bases unmatched. CDR3 residues: CASSLGQYNEQFF. In DNA, the CDR3 is TGTGCCAGCAGTCTGGGACAGTACAATGAGCAGTTCTTC.